The rows below give T cell receptor beta chains drawn from one sample of a study of OX40 agonist ivuxolimab in advanced cancers. The repertoire was sequenced with immunoSEQ multiplex PCR; TCRdb's copy has only in-frame clones and lacks some. This sample has roughly 70,000 clones; approximately 86% occur once, and the top ten carry roughly 2.4%. Sample: CD4+ or CD8+ T cells sorted from blood, taken in a trial of the OX40 agonist ivuxolimab. The receptors here all came from an adult with an advanced solid tumor such as melanoma, head and neck, liver or kidney cancer. Each CDR3 is given with its conserved first and last residue. D genes are given only for firm matches. Clone size, where shown, is once, few, many, or a class for clones that have expanded.

TRBV6-1	TRBD2	TRBJ2-7	.	TGTGCCAGCAGTGAGCTTCGAAGGGGACTAGCGAGCTCCTACGAGCAGTACTTC	CASSELRRGLASSYEQYF
TRBV4-1	.	TRBJ1-1	few	TGCGCCAGCAGTCCACGGGGGAACACTGAAGCTTTCTTT	CASSPRGNTEAFF
TRBV19	.	TRBJ2-7	.	TGTGCCAGTAGTATAGGGGAGGGACACCAAGCAGAGCAGTACTTC	CASSIGEGHQAEQYF
TRBV7-9	TRBD1	TRBJ1-2	.	TGTGCCAGCAGCTCCCGCGGACAGGGTGTGGGCTACACCTTC	CASSSRGQGVGYTF
TRBV2	TRBD1	TRBJ1-5	.	TGTGCCACCATGAGGGGACAGAATCAGCCCCAGCATTTT	CATMRGQNQPQHF
TRBV6-5	TRBD1	TRBJ2-5	.	TGTGCCAGCAGTCGGACAGGCCAAGAGACCCAGTACTTC	CASSRTGQETQYF
TRBV5-1	.	TRBJ2-5	once	TGCGCCAGCAGCTTGGTGGGTACCCACTCGGGAGAGACCCAGTACTTC	CASSLVGTHSGETQYF
TRBV4-1	.	TRBJ1-2	.	TGCGCCAGCAGCCAAGCGGCGCTGGGTGGATATGGCTACACCTTC	CASSQAALGGYGYTF
TRBV5-1	.	TRBJ2-7	.	TGCGCCAGCAGCTTGAATCTTGCTAGCTACTACGAGCAGTACTTC	CASSLNLASYYEQYF
TRBV7-2	TRBD1	TRBJ2-3	.	TGTGCCAGCAGCTTAGGGGTGACAGGGACAGGGGATACGCAGTATTTT	CASSLGVTGTGDTQYF
TRBV2	.	TRBJ1-1	.	TGTGCCAGCGGGAGGGCCACTGAAGCTTTCTTT	CASGRATEAFF
TRBV7-6	.	TRBJ2-3	.	TGTGCCAGCAGCGCAGGTGCGCATACGCAGTATTTT	CASSAGAHTQYF
TRBV21-1	.	TRBJ1-1	.	TGTGCCAGCAGCAAAGTCCACAGGGGAGCAGCCCCGAACACTGAAGCTTTCTTT	CASSKVHRGAAPNTEAFF
TRBV28	.	TRBJ1-2	once	TGTGCCAGCAGTTCATCTTCCGGGACCCTAAGGAACTATGGCTACACCTTC	CASSSSSGTLRNYGYTF
TRBV4-1	.	TRBJ1-3	.	TGCGCCAGCAGCCAAGAGAAACGCGGCTCTGGAAACACCATATATTTT	CASSQEKRGSGNTIYF
TRBV10-3	.	TRBJ1-2	.	TGTGCCATCAGTGAGTCTCAGGAGACAGACTACACCTTC	CAISESQETDYTF
TRBV11-1	TRBD2	TRBJ2-3	.	TGTGCCAGCAGTCAAGGACTAGCGACCAGCACAGATACGCAGTATTTT	CASSQGLATSTDTQYF
TRBV5-5	TRBD2	TRBJ2-3	.	TGTGCCAGCAGCTCGGGACTGACTAGCGGGAGTTACACTAGCACAGATACGCAGTATTTT	CASSSGLTSGSYTSTDTQYF
TRBV7-2	TRBD2	TRBJ2-7	once	TGTGCCAGCAGCTTAGGGGTAGCGGGGGGCTACGAGCAGTACTTC	CASSLGVAGGYEQYF